The 3 T cell receptor beta chains below all came from one sample that was sequenced in a study of T cell repertoires in cytomegalovirus infection. The antigens these receptors bind are not known. A single record per CDR3 protein comes from TCRdb applying MiXCR to the reads. This table holds 100,000 to 150,000 distinct CDR3 sequences, approximately 30% found once. The sequencing used CD8+ T cells from cultured PBMCs, collected from culture after CMV antigen stimulation. Receptors were obtained from a human donor in good health (CMV status not recorded). Some clones in this sample may be carry-over from other donors' samples.

The chain is built from TRBV6-2 or TRBV6-3 and TRBJ2-5; TRBD2 matches 10 bases. The CDR3 has 15 amino acids. Trimming removed 5 bases from V and 2 bases from J; junction bases left unmatched: 5. Germline CDR1 is MNHEY and CDR2 is SVGEGT. The CDR3 DNA reads as TGTGCCAGCAGTCCCGGACTAGCGGTTCAAGAGACCCAGTACTTC. Translating it yields CASSPGLAVQETQYF.

The chain is built from TRBV29-1 and TRBJ1-1, with TRBD1 matching over 7 bases. The germline CDR1 and CDR2 sequences are SQVTM and ANQGSEA. V shed 6 bases and J 1 base; nucleotides not matched to a gene: 5. The CDR3 covers 13 residues. The CDR3 loop is CSVGTASNTEAFF. For the CDR3, the DNA is TGCAGCGTAGGGACAGCCTCGAACACTGAAGCTTTCTTT.

This clonotype was seen a handful of times. The J gene is TRBJ2-3, the V gene TRBV7-6; TRBD2 might be the D (6 bases). The CDR3 has 15 residues. Germline-derived CDR1 and CDR2 are SGHVS and FNYEAQ. V shed 5 bases and J shed 1 base, with 13 bases lying between them. CDR3 DNA sequence: TGTGCCAGCAGCGCGACGGGACTCCGCACAGATACGCAGTATTTT. As protein: CASSATGLRTDTQYF.